A selection of T cell receptor beta chains follows, all from one sample in a study of T cell responses to AZD1222 COVID-19 vaccine. Libraries were prepared by immunoSEQ multiplex PCR; TCRdb keeps only in-frame clonotypes and omits some of them. The sample includes approximately 180,000 clones, 70% to 90% of them seen just once. This specimen consisted of peripheral blood, obtained on day 0 of AZD1222 vaccination. These TCRs come from an adult in good health. CDR3s leave out the opening cysteine and the closing phenylalanine or tryptophan. Fields, in order: V gene, J gene, CDR3 protein.

TRBV4-2	TRBJ2-2	ASSPYRDTGELF
TRBV29-1	TRBJ1-2	SVERTGKS
TRBV5-4	TRBJ2-5	AATSGGETQY
TRBV5-1	TRBJ1-6	ASSLEGGYNSPLH
TRBV3-1/TRBV3-2	TRBJ2-1	ASSQTSGGNYNEQF
TRBV7-2	TRBJ1-1	ASNSGPMNTEAF
TRBV4-1	TRBJ2-7	ASSQDLGQGAYEQY
TRBV7-2	TRBJ1-6	ASSWIGGFGNSPLH
TRBV4-1	TRBJ2-7	ASSQERPAAGRTYEQY
TRBV5-4	TRBJ2-7	ASSPRTVSSYEQY
TRBV9	TRBJ2-3	ASSVVPLAGPAGDTQY
TRBV6-5	TRBJ2-7	ASSYGSGASYEQY
TRBV11-2	TRBJ2-4	ASSKPGLAGWGVNIQY
TRBV19	TRBJ1-2	ASSTGLFDGYT
TRBV6-5	TRBJ1-1	ASTSDGTVNTEAF
TRBV4-1	TRBJ2-3	ASTPGLRSTDTQY
TRBV3-1/TRBV3-2	TRBJ1-2	ASSQFPVGPTKGYT
TRBV7-2	TRBJ2-1	ASSLGLAGGDNEQF
TRBV5-4	TRBJ1-3	ASSLGSPSGNTIY
TRBV4-1	TRBJ2-7	ASRRDSQGGEQY
TRBV30	TRBJ1-3	AWRGIGNPNSGNTIY
TRBV3-1/TRBV3-2	TRBJ1-1	ASSPGQGLNTEAF
TRBV5-1	TRBJ1-2	ASSLRGQSNYGYT
TRBV4-1	TRBJ2-3	ASSQAAGGPSTDTQY
TRBV12-2	TRBJ1-3	ASRRTGGNLISSGNTIY
TRBV7-6	TRBJ2-7	ASSLTAGGRYEQY
TRBV11-1	TRBJ1-2	ASSSPRQGIMGYT
TRBV2	TRBJ1-4	ASRAGIEKLF
TRBV12-5	TRBJ1-6	ASGLSQRNSPLH
TRBV19	TRBJ1-1	ASSIKGRGSPTPEAF
TRBV2	TRBJ2-3	ASSDDTDTQY
TRBV19	TRBJ1-2	ASSGRGRLYGYT
TRBV6-2/TRBV6-3	TRBJ1-3	ASSRGNSGNTIY
TRBV19	TRBJ2-7	ASSMGGPGEQY
TRBV18	TRBJ2-7	ASSPKTGVYEQY
TRBV15	TRBJ1-2	ATSIDSNYGYT
TRBV5-1	TRBJ2-5	ASSLGGGQETQY
TRBV7-3	TRBJ1-1	ASSLLERGTEAF
TRBV12-3/TRBV12-4	TRBJ2-7	ASSARGSYEQY
TRBV10-3	TRBJ2-2	AIRPTGPDTGELF
TRBV27	TRBJ1-1	ASSSRTGNTEAF
TRBV7-8	TRBJ2-7	ASTHPGPNEQY
TRBV9	TRBJ2-1	ASSPTGGLAVHNEQF
TRBV5-6	TRBJ2-1	ASSSDFFNEQF
TRBV10-3	TRBJ2-1	AISERRGSNTVNEQF
TRBV6-6	TRBJ1-1	ASSYKGGVTEAF
TRBV19	TRBJ2-3	ASSIGASTDTQY
TRBV10-2	TRBJ1-2	ASRVQNYGYT
TRBV5-1	TRBJ1-2	ASSLEGQGAGYGYT
TRBV4-2	TRBJ2-7	ASSLVEGTGEYEQY
TRBV13	TRBJ2-1	ASSPTGLINEQF
TRBV28	TRBJ1-2	ASSPAGTGENYGYT
TRBV18	TRBJ1-4	ASSPPGTTNEKLF
TRBV9	TRBJ1-1	ASSVGGAAEAF
TRBV6-5	TRBJ2-4	ASSYSVWDSNIQY
TRBV7-9	TRBJ2-5	ASSSRETYQETQY
TRBV7-9	TRBJ2-7	ASSLIQGFTYEQY
TRBV7-2	TRBJ2-2	ASSFKRAGELF
TRBV28	TRBJ1-4	ASSFQGDHGEKLF